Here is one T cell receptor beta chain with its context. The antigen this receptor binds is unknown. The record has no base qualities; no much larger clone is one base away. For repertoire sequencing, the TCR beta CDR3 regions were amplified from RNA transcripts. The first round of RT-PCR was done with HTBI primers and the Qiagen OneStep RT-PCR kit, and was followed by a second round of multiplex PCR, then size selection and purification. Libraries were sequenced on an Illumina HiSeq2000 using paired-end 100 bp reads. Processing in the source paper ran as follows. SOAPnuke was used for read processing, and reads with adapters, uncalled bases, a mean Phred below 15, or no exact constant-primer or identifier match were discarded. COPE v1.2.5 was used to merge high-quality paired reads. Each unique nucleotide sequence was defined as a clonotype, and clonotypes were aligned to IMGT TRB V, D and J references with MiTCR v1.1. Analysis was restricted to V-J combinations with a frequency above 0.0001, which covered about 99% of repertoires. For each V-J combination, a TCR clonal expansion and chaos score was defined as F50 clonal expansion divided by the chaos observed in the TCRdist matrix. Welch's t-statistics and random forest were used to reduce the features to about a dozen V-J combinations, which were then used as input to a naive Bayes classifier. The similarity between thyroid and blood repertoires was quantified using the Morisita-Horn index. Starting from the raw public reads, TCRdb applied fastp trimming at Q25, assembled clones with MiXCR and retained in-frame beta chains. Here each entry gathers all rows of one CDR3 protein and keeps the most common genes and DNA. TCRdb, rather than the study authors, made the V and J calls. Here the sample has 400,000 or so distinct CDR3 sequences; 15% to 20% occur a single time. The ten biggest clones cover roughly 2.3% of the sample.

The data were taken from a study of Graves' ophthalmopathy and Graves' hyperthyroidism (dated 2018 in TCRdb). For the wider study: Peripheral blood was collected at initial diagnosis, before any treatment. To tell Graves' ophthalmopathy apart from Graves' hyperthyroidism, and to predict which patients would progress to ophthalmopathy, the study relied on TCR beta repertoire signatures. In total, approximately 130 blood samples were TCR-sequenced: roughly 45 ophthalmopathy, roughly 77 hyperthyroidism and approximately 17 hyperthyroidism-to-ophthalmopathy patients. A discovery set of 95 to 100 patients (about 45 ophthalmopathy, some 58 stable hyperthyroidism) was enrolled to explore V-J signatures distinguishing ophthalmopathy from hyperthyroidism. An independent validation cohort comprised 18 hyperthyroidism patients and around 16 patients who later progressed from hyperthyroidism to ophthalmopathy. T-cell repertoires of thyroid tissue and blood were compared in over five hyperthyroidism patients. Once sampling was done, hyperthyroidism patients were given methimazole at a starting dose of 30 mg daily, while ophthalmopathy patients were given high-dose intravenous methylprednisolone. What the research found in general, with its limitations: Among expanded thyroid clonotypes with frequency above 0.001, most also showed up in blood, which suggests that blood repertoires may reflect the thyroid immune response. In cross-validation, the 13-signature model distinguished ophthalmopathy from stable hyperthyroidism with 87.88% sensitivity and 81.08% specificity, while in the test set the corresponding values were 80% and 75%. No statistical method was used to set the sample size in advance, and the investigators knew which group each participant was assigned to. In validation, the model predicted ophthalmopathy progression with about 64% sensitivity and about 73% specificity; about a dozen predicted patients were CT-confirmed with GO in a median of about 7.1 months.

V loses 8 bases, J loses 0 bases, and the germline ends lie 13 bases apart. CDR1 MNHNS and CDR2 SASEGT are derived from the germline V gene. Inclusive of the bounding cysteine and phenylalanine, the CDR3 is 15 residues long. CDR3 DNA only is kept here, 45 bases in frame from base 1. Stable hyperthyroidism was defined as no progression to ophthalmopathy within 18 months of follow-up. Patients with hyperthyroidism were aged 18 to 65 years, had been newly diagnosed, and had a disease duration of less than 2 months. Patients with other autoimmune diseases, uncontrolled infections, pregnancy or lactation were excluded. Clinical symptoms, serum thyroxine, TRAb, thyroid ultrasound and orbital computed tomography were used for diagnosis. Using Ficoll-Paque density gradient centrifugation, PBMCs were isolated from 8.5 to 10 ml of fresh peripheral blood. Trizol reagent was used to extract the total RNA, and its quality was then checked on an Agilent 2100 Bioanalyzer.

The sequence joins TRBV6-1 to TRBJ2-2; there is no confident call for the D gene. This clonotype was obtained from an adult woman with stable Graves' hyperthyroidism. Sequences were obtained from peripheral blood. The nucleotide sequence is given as TGTGCCAGCTTAGCAATATATTCGAACACCGGGGAGCTGTTTTTT. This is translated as CASLAIYSNTGELFF.